This T cell receptor beta chain emerged from a study of CD8+ T cells in alopecia areata. RNA extraction was followed by reverse transcription into cDNA, which acted as the sequencing template. Here immunoSEQ multiplex PCR was the method, and the copy in TCRdb shows in-frame clones only, minus some. This table holds about 260,000 clones, roughly 63% found once. General study results and limits: Persistence during tofacitinib was seen for many expanded lesional clones in scalp and blood.

On this clone itself: Its specificity is not known.

CDR1 and CDR2 (germline): SGHAT, FQNNGV. This CDR3 is 13 amino acids long. Trimming shortened V by 1 base and J by 2 bases, and 5 bases separated the two germline ends. Treatment: oral pan-JAK inhibitor, 5-10 mg twice daily. The TCR sequence derives from a human donor with alopecia areata. This specimen consisted of CD4+ T cells sorted from blood, obtained around week 53, from a patient treated with tofacitinib. The V gene is TRBV11-2, the J gene TRBJ1-2; D unresolved. The CDR3 bases are TGTGCCAGCAGCTTAGGGCAGAACTATGGCTACACCTTC. Amino acid sequence: CASSLGQNYGYTF.